What follows describes a single TCR beta chain. Sample time point: newly diagnosed, previously untreated cHL patient sample. The study compared against PBMCs from newly diagnosed, untreated classical Hodgkin lymphoma. The source of the sample is a study of PD-1 blockade in classical Hodgkin lymphoma. The protocol was immunoSEQ multiplex PCR, while the TCRdb copy is restricted to in-frame clones and leaves out a portion. The sample lists 70,000 or so clones; over 90% were seen once. The sample comprised peripheral blood mononuclear cells (PBMCs). The sequence derives from a human donor with classical Hodgkin lymphoma.

The CDR3 DNA follows: TGTGCCAGCAGCTTAACTAGCGGGAGGGCGGGCGAGCAGTACTTC. Protein sequence: CASSLTSGRAGEQYF. The chain carries TRBV7-2 and TRBJ2-7, with 13 positions matching TRBD2. Germline CDR1 reads SGHTA; CDR2 reads FQGNSA. Trimming removed 2 bases from V and 6 bases from J; junction bases left unmatched: 4. The CDR3 length is 15 residues. Full variable domain (remainder filled in from reference TRBV7-2 and TRBJ2-7): GAGVSQSPSNKVTEKGKDVELRCDPISGHTALYWYRQSLGQGLEFLIYFQGNSAPDKSGLPSDRFSAERTGGSVSTLTIQRTQQEDSAVYLCASSLTSGRAGEQYFGPGTRLTVT.